Listed below are T cell receptor beta chains from one sample, sequenced in a study of graft-versus-host responses after intestinal transplantation. The repertoire was sequenced with immunoSEQ multiplex PCR; TCRdb's copy has only in-frame clones and lacks some. The sample lists tens of thousands of clones; just under 45% were seen once. The source was alloreactive CD8+ T cells from a mixed lymphocyte reaction culture, collected before transplantation. These receptors were obtained from a human patient who was an organ donor for intestinal transplantation. The CDR3 runs from the conserved cysteine through the conserved F or W. D genes are given only for firm matches. Size is omitted from some rows. Given values are once, few, many or a class for expanded clones.

v_gene	abundance	j_gene	d_gene	CDR3aa	CDR3nt
TRBV6-5	-	TRBJ1-1	-	CASSYLGQNTEAFF	TGTGCCAGCAGTTACCTGGGACAGAACACTGAAGCTTTCTTT
TRBV7-6	-	TRBJ2-1	TRBD2	CASSLFRGSSGNEQFF	TGTGCCAGCAGCTTATTTCGCGGGAGCTCAGGCAATGAGCAGTTCTTC
TRBV9	once	TRBJ2-1	TRBD2	CASSEGGLAGYNEQFF	TGTGCCAGCAGCGAGGGGGGACTAGCGGGCTACAATGAGCAGTTCTTC
TRBV27	-	TRBJ1-5	-	CASSLSSNQPQHF	TGTGCCAGCAGTTTATCTAGCAATCAGCCCCAGCATTTT
TRBV6-6	few	TRBJ2-1	TRBD2	CVAGLAAIYNEQFF	TGTGTCGCGGGGCTAGCGGCGATATACAATGAGCAGTTCTTC
TRBV5-4	few	TRBJ2-5	-	CASSLSGLETQYF	TGTGCCAGCAGCTTGAGCGGCTTGGAGACCCAGTACTTC
TRBV29-1	-	TRBJ2-1	TRBD2	CSVAGEARTGYNEQFF	TGCAGCGTCGCGGGGGAGGCCCGGACCGGGTACAATGAGCAGTTCTTC
TRBV27	-	TRBJ2-7	TRBD2	CASSVLRTSGSYEQYF	TGTGCCAGCAGTGTGTTACGGACTAGCGGCTCCTACGAGCAGTACTTC
TRBV4-2	-	TRBJ2-1	-	CASSLDFSYNEQFF	TGTGCCAGCAGCCTCGACTTCTCCTACAATGAGCAGTTCTTC
TRBV13	medium-sized	TRBJ2-1	TRBD2	CASSPGTSGSWTDSYNEQFF	TGTGCCAGCAGCCCGGGGACTAGCGGGAGTTGGACTGACTCCTACAATGAGCAGTTCTTC
TRBV5-1	-	TRBJ2-3	TRBD2	CASPWASGTTDTQYF	TGCGCCAGCCCCTGGGCTAGCGGTACCACAGATACGCAGTATTTT
TRBV7-9	-	TRBJ1-1	-	CASSFRGGVYTEAFF	TGTGCCAGCAGCTTCAGGGGTGGGGTATACACTGAAGCTTTCTTT
TRBV4-1	-	TRBJ2-7	-	CASSLDSYEQYF	TGTGCCAGCAGCTTGGACAGCTACGAGCAGTACTTC
TRBV19	-	TRBJ2-7	-	CASSTGLELFGGWYEQYF	TGTGCCAGTAGTACCGGACTAGAACTTTTCGGGGGCTGGTACGAGCAGTACTTC
TRBV7-3	medium-sized	TRBJ2-2	-	CASSLAGTGELFF	TGTGCCAGCAGCTTAGCGGGGACCGGGGAGCTGTTTTTT
TRBV19	-	TRBJ2-1	TRBD2	CASGWGLAAYNEQFF	TGTGCCAGTGGGTGGGGACTAGCGGCTTACAATGAGCAGTTCTTC
TRBV27	-	TRBJ2-6	-	CASSLSSGANVLTF	TGTGCCAGCAGTTTAAGCTCTGGGGCCAACGTCCTGACTTTC
TRBV27	-	TRBJ2-7	TRBD1	CASSRDRGFYEQYF	TGTGCCAGCAGCCGGGACAGGGGTTTCTACGAGCAGTACTTC
TRBV23-1	-	TRBJ2-6	TRBD1	CASSLLRDRGRDYSGANVLTF	TGCGCCAGCAGTCTACTCCGGGACAGGGGGCGCGACTACTCTGGGGCCAACGTCCTGACTTTC
TRBV4-3	-	TRBJ2-7	-	CASSQDGYEQYF	TGCGCCAGCAGCCAAGACGGCTACGAGCAGTACTTC
TRBV7-4	-	TRBJ2-4	-	CASSSTKENREIAKNIQYF	TGTGCCAGCAGCTCTACGAAAGAAAACAGGGAAATAGCCAAAAACATTCAGTACTTC
TRBV30	few	TRBJ1-4	-	CAWTGTNEKLFF	TGTGCCTGGACAGGGACTAATGAAAAACTGTTTTTT
TRBV15	-	TRBJ2-7	TRBD2	CATSRDPGLVPYEQYF	TGTGCCACCAGCAGAGATCCGGGACTAGTCCCCTACGAGCAGTACTTC
TRBV6-6	-	TRBJ1-1	TRBD1	CASLVGTGENTEAFF	TGTGCCAGCTTGGTAGGGACAGGGGAGAACACTGAAGCTTTCTTT
TRBV27	few	TRBJ2-1	TRBD2	CAPWGRAYNEQFF	TGTGCCCCCTGGGGGAGGGCCTACAATGAGCAGTTCTTC
TRBV11-3	-	TRBJ1-1	-	CASSLSINTEAFF	TGTGCCAGCAGCTTATCAATTAACACTGAAGCTTTCTTT
TRBV4-1	few	TRBJ2-7	-	CASSDQGGINEQYF	TGCGCCAGCAGCGACCAGGGGGGGATAAACGAGCAGTACTTC
TRBV27	-	TRBJ2-7	-	CASSYPPTRGYSYEQYF	TGTGCCAGCAGTTATCCCCCAACAAGGGGATACTCCTACGAGCAGTACTTC
TRBV30	-	TRBJ2-7	-	CAWSSTILPSYEQYF	TGTGCCTGGAGTTCCACTATACTTCCGTCCTACGAGCAGTACTTC